The clone carrying this T cell receptor (beta chain) was detected ten times or more. No antigen is known for it. This record belongs to a study of T cells in Graves' hyperthyroidism and ophthalmopathy. Overall study context: Any treatment followed the collection of peripheral blood at initial diagnosis. The study, taken as a whole, reports: Most clonotypes expanded in the thyroid (above 0.001) were also present in blood. Model output signaled ophthalmopathy a median around 6.9 months ahead of onset.

TCR beta CDR3 sequences were amplified from RNA transcripts. When the TCR CDR3 underwent first-round RT-PCR, the HTBI primer set was used. MiXCR, applied by TCRdb to the multiplex PCR reads, yields one record per CDR3 protein. The sample holds 350,000 to 400,000 distinct CDR3 sequences, approximately 20% seen once. Germline CDR1 is MNHNS and CDR2 is SASEGT. This CDR3 region has 14 residues. V was pared by 10 bases and J by 7 bases, with 17 bases between. The rearrangement joins TRBV6-1 to TRBJ1-6, with TRBD1 as a possible D gene (5 bases). The specimen sequenced was blood. The receptor's source is a young woman with Graves' hyperthyroidism. DNA of the CDR3: TGTGCCACCAGGTTGGGACTGAAAAATTCACCCCTCCACTTT. Amino acid sequence: CATRLGLKNSPLHF.